These 20 T cell receptor beta chains were sequenced from one sample in a study of blood T cell repertoires in COVID-19. Profiling relied on immunoSEQ multiplex PCR, and the TCRdb table lists in-frame clones only, not all of them. The sample carries over 130,000 clones, about 91% recorded once. The sequenced material came from peripheral blood. All receptors come from a human donor in a cohort sampled during active COVID-19.

J is TRBJ2-7 and V is TRBV9; D perhaps matches TRBD1 (5 bases). Trimming removed 0 bases at V and 3 bases at J, with 10 bases between. The CDR3 consists of 14 residues. CDR1 is SGDLS, CDR2 YYNGEE, per germline. The CDR3 loop reads CASSVGGSNYEQYF. The CDR3 nucleotides are TGTGCCAGCAGCGTAGGGGGCTCGAACTACGAGCAGTACTTC.

V and J are TRBV5-1 and TRBJ2-3; a weak D match, TRBD2 (9 bases). CDR1 is SGHRS and CDR2 is YFSETQ in the germline V gene. V gave up 4 bases and J gave up 0 bases, with 27 bases separating them. The CDR3 loop spans 20 amino acids. This chain's CDR3 is CASSPRGLAGSDWSTDTQYF. Written as DNA, the CDR3 is TGCGCCAGCAGCCCCAGGGGGCTAGCGGGGTCCGACTGGAGCACAGATACGCAGTATTTT.

This rearrangement joins TRBV5-1 to TRBJ2-7, with D possibly TRBD2 on 5 matching bases. The germline gives CDR1 SGHRS, CDR2 YFSETQ. This CDR3 has 15 amino acids. V shed 0 bases and J shed 2 bases, with 12 bases lying between them. Written as DNA, the CDR3 is TGCGCCAGCAGCTTGGTTAGGGAGATCACCTACGAGCAGTACTTC. It translates to CASSLVREITYEQYF.

The chain uses TRBV4-1 and TRBJ2-3, with TRBD1 as a possible D gene (6 bases). The germline V gene encodes CDR1 MGHRA and CDR2 YSYEKL. Trimming removed 8 bases at V and 4 bases at J, with 22 bases between. The CDR3 totals 16 residues. In DNA form, the CDR3 reads TGCGCCAGCGGAATTCCGGGACAAAGGGGCGCAGATACGCAGTATTTT. Amino acid sequence: CASGIPGQRGADTQYF.

CDR3 sequence reads: CASSSKLNQETQYF. In nucleotides, the CDR3 is TGTGCCAGCAGCTCCAAGCTGAATCAAGAGACCCAGTACTTC. The chain has TRBV5-4 and TRBJ2-5; D ambiguous. The germline gives CDR1 SGHNT, CDR2 YYREEE (reference sequence). V was shortened by 3 bases and J by 2 bases, with 11 bases between the two germline ends. This CDR3 region has 14 residues. The variable domain in full, completed from reference TRBV5-4 and TRBJ2-5, reads ETGVTQSPTHLIKTRGQQVTLRCSSQSGHNTVSWYQQALGQGPQFIFQYYREEENGRGNFPPRFSGLQFPNYSSELNVNALELDDSALYLCASSSKLNQETQYFGPGTRLLVL.

The chain joins TRBV3-1 (or the pseudogene TRBV3-2) to TRBJ2-1; D unclear. Germline values: CDR1 LGHDT, CDR2 YNNKEL (reference sequence). V lost 4 bases, J lost 6 bases, and 7 bases lay in between. This CDR3 is built from 12 residues. CDR3 amino acids: CASSRQVNEQFF. The CDR3 nucleotides are TGTGCCAGCAGCCGCCAGGTCAATGAGCAGTTCTTC.

The chain's CDR3 is CAWSRQGREKLFF. In nucleotides, the CDR3 is TGTGCCTGGAGTCGACAGGGGCGGGAAAAACTGTTTTTT. The rearrangement uses TRBV30 and TRBJ1-4, with 8 nucleotides matching TRBD1. CDR1 GTSNPN and CDR2 SVGIG come from the germline V gene (reference sequence). Unmatched junction bases numbered 4, after V lost 2 bases and J lost 8 bases. CDR3 size: 13 residues.

CDR3 nucleotides: TGTGCCTCGAATTCCGGGTCAGAGACCCAGTACTTC. Amino acid sequence: CASNSGSETQYF. The chain recombines TRBV6-5 with TRBJ2-5; D is unclear. This CDR3 region has 12 residues. Trimming pared 11 bases from V and 4 bases from J, leaving 14 bases between. Germline CDR1 and CDR2: MNHEY and SVGAGI.

V and J are TRBV7-2 and TRBJ2-5; D gene ambiguous. V was clipped by 5 bases and J by 2 bases, with 15 bases between them. Germline loops: CDR1 SGHTA, CDR2 FQGNSA. CDR3 length equals 15 residues. The CDR3 DNA reads TGTGCCAGCAGCACTCAGGTTGGATTTCAAGAGACCCAGTACTTC. Its protein is CASSTQVGFQETQYF.

V is TRBV7-2 and J is TRBJ2-5; D perhaps matches TRBD1 (6 bases). The CDR3 spans 13 residues. Germline CDR1 and CDR2: SGHTA and FQGNSA. V lost 6 bases and J 5 bases, leaving 13 bases between the germline ends. The CDR3 sequence: CASRIDRQETQYF. The CDR3 DNA follows: TGTGCCAGCAGAATAGACAGGCAGGAGACCCAGTACTTC. The whole variable domain, filled in from reference TRBV7-2 and TRBJ2-5, reads GAGVSQSPSNKVTEKGKDVELRCDPISGHTALYWYRQSLGQGLEFLIYFQGNSAPDKSGLPSDRFSAERTGGSVSTLTIQRTQQEDSAVYLCASRIDRQETQYFGPGTRLLVL.

For this clone: The same CDR3 is also encoded by other DNA sequences in this sample. The chain recombines TRBV18 with TRBJ1-1, with 9 nucleotides matching TRBD1. Germline V gene sequence: CDR1 KGHSH, CDR2 LQKENI. The CDR3 loop spans 14 amino acids. The V gene end was trimmed by 0 bases and the J gene end by 4 bases; junction bases not matched to a gene: 0. DNA of the CDR3: TGTGCCAGCTCACCACCGGGACAGGGCACTGAAGCTTTCTTT. It is translated as CASSPPGQGTEAFF.

This clone was recorded once. The chain has TRBV2 and TRBJ2-7; D perhaps matches TRBD1 (5 bases). Germline V gene lookup returns CDR1 SNHLY and CDR2 FYNNEI. The V end was cut by 6 bases, the J end by 1 base, with 13 bases between. CDR3 length equals 14 residues. CDR3 DNA sequence: TGTGCCAGCAGACGTCTGACAGTTTCCTACGAGCAGTACTTC. Translation gives CASRRLTVSYEQYF.

The V call is TRBV6-1, the J call TRBJ1-2; D call uncertain. Looked up from germline, CDR1 is MNHNS and CDR2 is SASEGT. V was pared by 1 base and J by 7 bases, with 10 bases between. This CDR3 contains 13 residues. In DNA form, the CDR3 reads TGTGCCAGCAGTGAAGTGTTGGAGGCTGGCTACACCTTC. This gives the protein CASSEVLEAGYTF.

The V and J genes are TRBV4-2 and TRBJ2-3, with 9 positions matching TRBD2. The CDR3 spans 19 residues. Trimming took 0 bases from V and 0 from J; bases not matched to a gene: 10. The germline V gene has CDR1 LGHNA and CDR2 YNFKEQ. CDR3 region: CASSQDRASGISSTDTQYF. CDR3 DNA sequence: TGTGCCAGCAGCCAAGATAGGGCTAGCGGGATTTCTAGCACAGATACGCAGTATTTT.

As DNA, the CDR3 is TGCGCCAGCAGCCAGGCCCTGACCGGGGGCTATGGCTACACCTTC. Amino acid sequence: CASSQALTGGYGYTF. V gene TRBV4-3 combines with J gene TRBJ1-2; D is perhaps TRBD1 (5 bases). Germline assignment: CDR1 LGHNA and CDR2 YSLEER. The CDR3 length is 15 residues. V was trimmed by 3 bases and J by 4 bases, leaving 15 bases between them.

V usage is TRBV19 and J usage is TRBJ2-3; possibly TRBD2 for D (5 bases). Looked up from germline, CDR1 is LNHDA and CDR2 is SQIVND (reference sequence). This CDR3 is 13 amino acids long. Trimming cost V 7 bases and J 5 bases, with 13 bases left between them. CDR3 in DNA: TGTGCCAGTACCCCCGGCGGACTAGATACGCAGTATTTT. Translation: CASTPGGLDTQYF.

This rearrangement joins TRBV11-1 to TRBJ2-7, with 9 positions matching TRBD2. The CDR3 length is 14 residues. V gave up 5 bases and J gave up 4 bases; unmatched junction bases: 6. Germline assignment: CDR1 SGHAT and CDR2 FQDESV (reference sequence). The DNA for the CDR3 is TGTGCCAGCAGCCGCCGGCGGGGGGGGTACGAGCAGTACTTC. This codes for CASSRRRGGYEQYF. The whole variable domain, filled in from reference TRBV11-1 and TRBJ2-7, reads EAEVAQSPRYKITEKSQAVAFWCDPISGHATLYWYRQILGQGPELLVQFQDESVVDDSQLPKDRFSAERLKGVDSTLKIQPAELGDSAMYLCASSRRRGGYEQYFGPGTRLTVT.

The V gene is TRBV7-3, the J gene TRBJ2-2, with a weak D call TRBD2 (5 bases). The germline gives CDR1 SGHTA, CDR2 FQGTGA. This CDR3 is 14 amino acids long. Trimming removed 4 bases from V and 1 base from J, with 7 bases in between. The CDR3 reads CASSSRGNTGELFF. For the CDR3, the DNA is TGTGCCAGCAGCTCCCGGGGGAACACCGGGGAGCTGTTTTTT.

The chain links TRBV5-1 to TRBJ2-2, with TRBD1 as a possible D gene (7 bases). Germline V gives CDR1 SGHRS, CDR2 YFSETQ. This CDR3 is 15 amino acids long. Trimming pared 1 base from V and 4 bases from J, leaving 11 bases between. The CDR3 region is CASSLMQGGTGELFF. The DNA for the CDR3 is TGCGCCAGCAGCTTGATGCAGGGGGGCACCGGGGAGCTGTTTTTT.

V gene TRBV10-3 combines with J gene TRBJ2-1, with 7 bases lining up with TRBD1. The J segment lost 6 bases and the V segment lost 0 bases, leaving 8 bases of the junction unmatched. The CDR3 spans 16 residues. Per germline, CDR1 ENHRY and CDR2 SYGVKD. This CDR3 reads CAISESVGGTINEQFF. The CDR3 DNA sequence: TGTGCCATCAGTGAGTCGGTAGGGGGCACCATCAATGAGCAGTTCTTC.